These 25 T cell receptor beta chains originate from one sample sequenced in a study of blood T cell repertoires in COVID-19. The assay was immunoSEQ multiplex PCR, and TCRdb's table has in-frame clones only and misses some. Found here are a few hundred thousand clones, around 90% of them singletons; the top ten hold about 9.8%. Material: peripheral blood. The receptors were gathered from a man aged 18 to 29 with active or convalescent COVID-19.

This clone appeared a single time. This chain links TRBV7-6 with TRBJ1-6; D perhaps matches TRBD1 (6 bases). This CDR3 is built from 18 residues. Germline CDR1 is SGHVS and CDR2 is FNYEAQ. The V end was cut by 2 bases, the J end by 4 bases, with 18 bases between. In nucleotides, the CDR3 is TGTGCCAGCAGCTTACTTCACTCCGAGGACAGTTATAATTCACCCCTCCACTTT. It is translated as CASSLLHSEDSYNSPLHF. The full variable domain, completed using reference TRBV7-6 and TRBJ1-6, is GAGVSQSPRYKVTKRGQDVALRCDPISGHVSLYWYRQALGQGPEFLTYFNYEAQQDKSGLPNDRFSAERPEGSISTLTIQRTEQRDSAMYRCASSLLHSEDSYNSPLHFGNGTRLTVT.

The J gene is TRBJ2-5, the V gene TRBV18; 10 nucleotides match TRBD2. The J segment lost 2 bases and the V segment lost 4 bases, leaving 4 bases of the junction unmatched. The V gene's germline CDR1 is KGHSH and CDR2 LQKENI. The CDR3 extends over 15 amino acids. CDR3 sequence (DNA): TGTGCCAGCTCACTACTAGCGGGGCAGCAAGAGACCCAGTACTTC. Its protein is CASSLLAGQQETQYF. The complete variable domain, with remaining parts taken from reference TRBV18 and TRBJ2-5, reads NAGVMQNPRHLVRRRGQEARLRCSPMKGHSHVYWYRQLPEEGLKFMVYLQKENIIDESGMPKERFSAEFPKEGPSILRIQQVVRGDSAAYFCASSLLAGQQETQYFGPGTRLLVL.

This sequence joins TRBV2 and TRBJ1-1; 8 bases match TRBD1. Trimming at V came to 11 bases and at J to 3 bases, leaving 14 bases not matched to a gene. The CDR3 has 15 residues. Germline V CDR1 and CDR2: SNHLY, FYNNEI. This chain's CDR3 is CAGGQGSALDTEAFF. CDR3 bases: TGTGCCGGAGGACAGGGTTCGGCGTTGGACACTGAAGCTTTCTTT.

The CDR3 loop reads CASSKARESSYNSPLHF. DNA for the CDR3: TGTGCCAGCAGCAAAGCACGGGAGAGCTCCTATAATTCACCCCTCCACTTT. This rearrangement joins TRBV21-1 to TRBJ1-6. TRBV21-1 is a pseudogene segment. This CDR3 spans 17 amino acids.

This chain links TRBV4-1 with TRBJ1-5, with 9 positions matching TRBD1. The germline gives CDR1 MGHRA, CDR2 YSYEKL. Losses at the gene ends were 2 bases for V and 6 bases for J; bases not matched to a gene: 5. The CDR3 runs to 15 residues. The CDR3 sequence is CASSQFTGGGQPQHF. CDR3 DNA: TGCGCCAGCAGCCAATTCACAGGGGGCGGTCAGCCCCAGCATTTT.

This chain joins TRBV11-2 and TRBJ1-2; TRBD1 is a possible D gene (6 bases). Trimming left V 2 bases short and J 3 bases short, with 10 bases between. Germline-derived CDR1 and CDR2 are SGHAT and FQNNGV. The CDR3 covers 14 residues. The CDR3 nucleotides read TGTGCCAGCAGCTTACAAACAGGGTACTATGGCTACACCTTC. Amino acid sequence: CASSLQTGYYGYTF.

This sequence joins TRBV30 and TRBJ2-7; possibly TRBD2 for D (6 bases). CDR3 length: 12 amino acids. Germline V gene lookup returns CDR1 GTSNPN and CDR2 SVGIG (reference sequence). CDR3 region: CASGLISYEQYF. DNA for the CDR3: TGTGCTTCGGGACTCATAAGCTACGAGCAGTACTTC.

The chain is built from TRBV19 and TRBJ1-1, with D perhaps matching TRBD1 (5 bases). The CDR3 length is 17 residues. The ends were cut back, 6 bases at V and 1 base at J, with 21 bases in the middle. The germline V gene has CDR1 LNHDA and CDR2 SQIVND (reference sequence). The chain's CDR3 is CASSPQGLDPGNTEAFF. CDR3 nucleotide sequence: TGTGCCAGTAGCCCCCAGGGACTAGATCCGGGGAACACTGAAGCTTTCTTT.

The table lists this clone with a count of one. The CDR3 DNA reads TGTGCCAGCAGACAGGGGAGTTCTAACTATGGCTACACCTTC. As protein: CASRQGSSNYGYTF. This sequence joins TRBV6-5 and TRBJ1-2, with TRBD1 identical over 7 bases. Trimming removed 6 bases from V and 0 bases from J; junction bases left unmatched: 4. The CDR3 runs to 14 residues. Germline values: CDR1 MNHEY, CDR2 SVGAGI.

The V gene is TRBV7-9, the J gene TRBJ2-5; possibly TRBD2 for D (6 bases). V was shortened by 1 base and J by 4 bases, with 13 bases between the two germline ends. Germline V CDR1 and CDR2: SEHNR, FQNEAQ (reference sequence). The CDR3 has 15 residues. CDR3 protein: CASSLVRGSGETQYF. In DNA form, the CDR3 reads TGTGCCAGCAGCTTAGTTCGGGGGTCGGGAGAGACCCAGTACTTC.

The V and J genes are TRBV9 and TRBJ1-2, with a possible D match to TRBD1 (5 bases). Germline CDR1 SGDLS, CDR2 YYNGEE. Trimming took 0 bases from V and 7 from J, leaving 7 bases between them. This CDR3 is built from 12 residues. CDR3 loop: CASSVEGSGYTF. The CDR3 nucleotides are TGTGCCAGCAGCGTAGAGGGGTCTGGCTACACCTTC.

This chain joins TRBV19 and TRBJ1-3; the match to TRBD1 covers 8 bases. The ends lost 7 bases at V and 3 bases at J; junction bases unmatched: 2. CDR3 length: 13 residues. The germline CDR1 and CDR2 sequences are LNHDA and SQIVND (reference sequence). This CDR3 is CASKDRVGNTIYF. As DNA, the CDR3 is TGTGCCAGTAAGGACAGGGTTGGAAACACCATATATTTT.

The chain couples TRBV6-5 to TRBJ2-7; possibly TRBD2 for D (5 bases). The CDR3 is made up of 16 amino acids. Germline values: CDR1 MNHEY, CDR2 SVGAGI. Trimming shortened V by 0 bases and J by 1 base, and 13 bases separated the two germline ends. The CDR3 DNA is TGTGCCAGCAGTTACTCGCAGGTATCGGGGTCCTACGAGCAGTACTTC. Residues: CASSYSQVSGSYEQYF.

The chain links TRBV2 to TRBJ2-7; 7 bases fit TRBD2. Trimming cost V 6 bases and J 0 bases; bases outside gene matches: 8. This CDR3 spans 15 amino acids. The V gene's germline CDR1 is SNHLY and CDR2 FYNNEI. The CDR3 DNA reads TGTGCCAGCAGCCCTACGGGGGGAAACTCCTACGAGCAGTACTTC. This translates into CASSPTGGNSYEQYF.

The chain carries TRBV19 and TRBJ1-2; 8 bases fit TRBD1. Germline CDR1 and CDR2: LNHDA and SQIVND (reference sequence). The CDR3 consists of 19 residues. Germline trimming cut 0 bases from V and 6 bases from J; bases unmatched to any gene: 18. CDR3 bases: TGTGCCAGTAGTATAGATCTTTACAGGGGGAATGTGAAGGGTGATGGCTACACCTTC. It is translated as CASSIDLYRGNVKGDGYTF.

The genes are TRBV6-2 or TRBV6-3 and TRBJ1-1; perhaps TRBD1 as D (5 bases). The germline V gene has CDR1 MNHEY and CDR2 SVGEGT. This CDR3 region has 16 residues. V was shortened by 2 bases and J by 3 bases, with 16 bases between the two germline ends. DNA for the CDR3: TGTGCCAGCAGTTACGGAACGAGGCAGGGTGACACTGAAGCTTTCTTT. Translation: CASSYGTRQGDTEAFF.

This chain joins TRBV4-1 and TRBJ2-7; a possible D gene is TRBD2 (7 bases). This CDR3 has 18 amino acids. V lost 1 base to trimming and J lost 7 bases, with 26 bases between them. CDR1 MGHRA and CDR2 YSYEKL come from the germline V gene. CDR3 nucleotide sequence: TGCGCCAGCAGCCAAGGACTAACGGCGGGGGCAAACTCGGGAGAGCAGTACTTC. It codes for CASSQGLTAGANSGEQYF.

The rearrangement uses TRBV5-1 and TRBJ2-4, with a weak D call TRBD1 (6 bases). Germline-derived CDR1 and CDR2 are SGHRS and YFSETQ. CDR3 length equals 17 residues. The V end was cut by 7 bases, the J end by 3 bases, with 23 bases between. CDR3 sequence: CASHSGTLSVGKNIQYF. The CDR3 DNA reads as TGCGCCAGCCACTCCGGGACACTCTCCGTGGGCAAAAACATTCAGTACTTC.

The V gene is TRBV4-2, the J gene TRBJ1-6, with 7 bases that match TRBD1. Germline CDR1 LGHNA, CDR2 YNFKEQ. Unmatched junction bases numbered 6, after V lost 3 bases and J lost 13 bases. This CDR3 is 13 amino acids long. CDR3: CASSQNRGQPLHF. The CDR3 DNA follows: TGTGCCAGCAGCCAGAACAGGGGACAGCCCCTCCACTTT.

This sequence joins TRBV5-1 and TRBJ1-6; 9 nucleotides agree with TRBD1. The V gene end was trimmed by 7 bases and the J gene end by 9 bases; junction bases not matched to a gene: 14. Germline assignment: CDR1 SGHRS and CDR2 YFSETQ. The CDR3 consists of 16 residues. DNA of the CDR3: TGCGCCAGCGCGACGAAACCCGGGACAGGGATTTCACCCCTCCACTTT. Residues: CASATKPGTGISPLHF.

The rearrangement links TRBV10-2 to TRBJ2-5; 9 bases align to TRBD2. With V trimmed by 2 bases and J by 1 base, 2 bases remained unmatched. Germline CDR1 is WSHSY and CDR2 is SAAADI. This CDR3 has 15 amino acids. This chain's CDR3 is CASSERRGGQETQYF. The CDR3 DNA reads TGCGCCAGCAGTGAGCGGCGGGGGGGCCAAGAGACCCAGTACTTC.

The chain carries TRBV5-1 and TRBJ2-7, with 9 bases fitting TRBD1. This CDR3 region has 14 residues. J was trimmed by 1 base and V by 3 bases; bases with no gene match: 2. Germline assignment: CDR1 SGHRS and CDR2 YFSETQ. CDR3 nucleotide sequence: TGCGCCAGCAGCTCGGACAGGGGTTCCTACGAGCAGTACTTC. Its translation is CASSSDRGSYEQYF. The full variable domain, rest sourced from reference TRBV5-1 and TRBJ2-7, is KAGVTQTPRYLIKTRGQQVTLSCSPISGHRSVSWYQQTPGQGLQFLFEYFSETQRNKGNFPGRFSGRQFSNSRSEMNVSTLELGDSALYLCASSSDRGSYEQYFGPGTRLTVT.

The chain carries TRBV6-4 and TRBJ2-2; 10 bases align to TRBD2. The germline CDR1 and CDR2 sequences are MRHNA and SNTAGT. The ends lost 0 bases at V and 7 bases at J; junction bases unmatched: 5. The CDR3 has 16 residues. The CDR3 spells CASSDSASGGVGELFF. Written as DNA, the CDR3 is TGTGCCAGCAGTGACTCCGCTAGCGGGGGAGTCGGGGAGCTGTTTTTT.

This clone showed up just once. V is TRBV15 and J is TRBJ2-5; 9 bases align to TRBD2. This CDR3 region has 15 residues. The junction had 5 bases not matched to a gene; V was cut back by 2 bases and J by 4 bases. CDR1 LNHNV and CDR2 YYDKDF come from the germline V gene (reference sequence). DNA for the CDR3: TGTGCCACCAGCAGACAGGCGGGGGGGTCAGAGACCCAGTACTTC. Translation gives CATSRQAGGSETQYF.

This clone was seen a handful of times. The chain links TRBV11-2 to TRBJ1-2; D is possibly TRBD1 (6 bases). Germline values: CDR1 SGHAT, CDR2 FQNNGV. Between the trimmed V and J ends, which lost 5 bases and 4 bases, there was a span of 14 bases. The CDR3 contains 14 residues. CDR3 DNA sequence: TGTGCCAGCAGCGCTACAGGGTTTGGCTATGGCTACACCTTC. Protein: CASSATGFGYGYTF.